Listed here is a single T cell receptor (beta chain). Its matching antigen is unknown. The PCR had 60 Vbeta and 13 Jbeta primers. Clones were read by immunoSEQ multiplex PCR, and TCRdb kept only the in-frame ones, dropping some. The sample yields approximately 150,000 clones, roughly 87% seen once. These data are taken from a study of cytomegalovirus exposure and HLA in healthy donors. Study context: Prior work identified about 120 million unique TCR beta sequences in some 180 million T cells. Points from the study as a whole: Later analysis suggested most CMV-associated TCR beta chains were HLA-restricted. A later analysis revealed that TCR association rates differed between HLA loci, peaking at DRB1 and bottoming out at HLA-C. Earlier analysis found most TCR beta V segments productive about 87% or about 30% of the time.

CDR3 size: 16 residues. From germline, CDR1 is SQVTM and CDR2 ANQGSEA. Deletions cut 0 bases from V and 0 bases from J, with 12 bases between. The chain couples TRBV29-1 to TRBJ2-1; D possibly corresponds to TRBD2 (7 bases). The clonotype was recovered from a man aged 50 to 60 in good health and CMV-seropositive. The sample was PBMCs. The CDR3 DNA reads as TGCAGCGTTGAAGATGGGGGCGGGAGCTCCTACAATGAGCAGTTCTTC. It codes for CSVEDGGGSSYNEQFF.